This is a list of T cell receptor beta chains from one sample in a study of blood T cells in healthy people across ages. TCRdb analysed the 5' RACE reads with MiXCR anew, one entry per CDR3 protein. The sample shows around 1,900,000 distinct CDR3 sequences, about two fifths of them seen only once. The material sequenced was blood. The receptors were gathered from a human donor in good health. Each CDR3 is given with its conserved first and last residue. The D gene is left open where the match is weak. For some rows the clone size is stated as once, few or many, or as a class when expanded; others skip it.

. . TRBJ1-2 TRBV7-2 CASSLDLGTTGYTF TGTGCCAGCAGCTTAGATTTGGGGACGACCGGCTACACCTTC
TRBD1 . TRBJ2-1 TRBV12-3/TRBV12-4 CASKPFGTGSYNEQFF TGTGCCAGCAAACCATTCGGGACAGGGAGTTACAATGAGCAGTTCTTC
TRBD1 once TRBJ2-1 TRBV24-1 CATSDLGTDAWDEQFF TGTGCCACCAGTGATTTAGGGACAGATGCCTGGGATGAGCAGTTCTTC
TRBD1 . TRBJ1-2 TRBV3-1 CASSLEDRRYGYTF TGTGCCAGCAGCCTAGAGGACAGGCGCTATGGCTACACCTTC
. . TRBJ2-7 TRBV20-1 CSATRGGGGYEQYF TGCAGTGCTACCCGTGGGGGCGGGGGCTACGAGCAGTACTTC
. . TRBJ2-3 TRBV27 CASSLLGTGTQYF TGTGCCAGCAGTCTACTAGGTACCGGTACGCAGTATTTT
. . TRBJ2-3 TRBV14 CASSQDRSLLSTDTQYF TGTGCCAGCAGCCAAGATCGATCACTACTTAGCACAGATACGCAGTATTTT
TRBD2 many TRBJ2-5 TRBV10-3 CAISESRPGGETRETQYF TGTGCCATCAGTGAGTCGAGGCCTGGGGGGGAGACCCGAGAGACCCAGTACTTC
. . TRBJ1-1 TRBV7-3 CASSVTTGNTEAFF TGTGCCAGCAGCGTGACAACAGGGAACACTGAAGCTTTCTTT
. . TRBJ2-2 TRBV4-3 CASSQGLIQGELFF TGCGCCAGCAGCCAGGGCTTAATACAGGGGGAGCTGTTTTTT
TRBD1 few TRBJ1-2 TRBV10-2 CASSDRTGGGYTF TGCGCCAGCAGTGACCGGACAGGGGGGGGCTACACCTTC
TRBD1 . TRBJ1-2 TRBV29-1 CSAHKGQDYGYTF TGCAGCGCACATAAGGGACAGGACTATGGCTACACCTTC
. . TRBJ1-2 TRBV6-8 CASSYFRNYGYTF TGTGCCAGCAGTTATTTTCGGAACTATGGCTACACCTTC
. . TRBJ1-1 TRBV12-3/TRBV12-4 CASGYTNTEAFF TGTGCCAGCGGTTACACGAACACTGAAGCTTTCTTT
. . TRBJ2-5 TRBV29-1 CSVALWTVEETQYF TGCAGCGTGGCCCTCTGGACAGTTGAAGAGACCCAGTACTTC
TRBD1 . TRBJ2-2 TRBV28 CASSRQGYNGELFF TGTGCCAGCTCGCGACAGGGGTATAACGGGGAGCTGTTTTTT
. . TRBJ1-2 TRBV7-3 CASSLSPDGYGYTF TGTGCCAGCAGCTTAAGTCCCGATGGGTATGGCTACACCTTC
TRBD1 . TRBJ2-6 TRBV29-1 CSVRDRAGANALTF TGCAGCGTGAGGGACAGGGCTGGGGCCAACGCCCTGACTTTC
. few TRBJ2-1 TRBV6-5 CASSLSLGIVNEQFF TGTGCCAGCAGTCTTAGTCTCGGGATCGTGAATGAGCAGTTCTTC
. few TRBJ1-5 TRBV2 CASSEAGPFENQPQHF TGTGCCAGCAGTGAAGCGGGACCATTCGAGAATCAGCCCCAGCATTTT
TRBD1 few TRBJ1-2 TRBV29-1 CSVLEGAMAYTF TGCAGCGTCCTAGAGGGGGCTATGGCTTACACCTTC
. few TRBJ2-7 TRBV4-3 CASSQDDENEQYF TGCGCCAGCAGCCAAGATGACGAAAATGAGCAGTACTTC
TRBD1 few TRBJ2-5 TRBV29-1 CSATGTGALETQYF TGCAGCGCAACCGGGACAGGGGCCCTTGAGACCCAGTACTTC
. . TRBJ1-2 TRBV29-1 CSVDVATYYGYTF TGCAGCGTTGATGTCGCGACGTACTATGGCTACACCTTC
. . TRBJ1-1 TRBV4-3 CASTLGAMSTEAFF TGCGCCAGCACCCTGGGGGCAATGAGCACTGAAGCTTTCTTT
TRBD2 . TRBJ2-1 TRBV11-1 CASSKPGTSGGNEQFF TGTGCCAGCAGTAAACCCGGGACTAGCGGGGGCAATGAGCAGTTCTTC
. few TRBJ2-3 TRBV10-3 CAISSGTPAADTQYF TGTGCCATCAGTTCGGGGACCCCGGCGGCAGATACGCAGTATTTT
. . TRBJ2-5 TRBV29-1 CSVDLGPNRQETQYF TGCAGCGTGGACCTCGGGCCGAATCGCCAAGAGACCCAGTACTTC
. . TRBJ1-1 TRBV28 CASISQGRNTEAFF TGTGCCAGCATTAGCCAGGGGCGGAACACTGAAGCTTTCTTT
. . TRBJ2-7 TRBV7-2 CASSFKPGGGIEQYF TGTGCCAGCAGCTTCAAGCCGGGAGGGGGCATCGAGCAGTACTTC
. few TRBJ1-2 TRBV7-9 CASSPTGTSYGYTF TGTGCCAGCAGCCCGACCGGGACCTCCTATGGCTACACCTTC
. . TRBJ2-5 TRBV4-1 CASSQLGVSQETQYF TGCGCCAGCAGCCAACTGGGGGTCTCGCAAGAGACCCAGTACTTC
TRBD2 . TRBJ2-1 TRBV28 CASSLSAGADSYNEQFF TGTGCCAGCAGTTTATCAGCGGGAGCGGACTCCTACAATGAGCAGTTCTTC
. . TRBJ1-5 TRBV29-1 CSAGRPADNQPQHF TGCAGCGCTGGGAGGCCTGCAGACAATCAGCCCCAGCATTTT
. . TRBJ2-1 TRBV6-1 CASSNQESGEQFF TGTGCCAGCAGTAACCAAGAGTCTGGTGAGCAGTTCTTC
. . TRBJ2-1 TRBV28 CASSPPFEGREMNEQFF TGTGCCAGCAGTCCCCCTTTTGAGGGGCGCGAAATGAATGAGCAGTTCTTC
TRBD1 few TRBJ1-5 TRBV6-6 CASSNTGGGQPQHF TGTGCCAGCAGTAATACAGGGGGAGGGCAGCCCCAGCATTTT
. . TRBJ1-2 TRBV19 CASSIDRTSYGYTF TGTGCCAGTAGTATAGACCGCACTTCCTATGGCTACACCTTC
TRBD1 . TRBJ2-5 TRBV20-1 CGASYDRVETQYF TGCGGTGCTAGTTATGACAGGGTGGAGACCCAGTACTTC
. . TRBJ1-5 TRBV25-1 CASSERGAQPQHF TGTGCCAGCAGTGAAAGGGGAGCGCAGCCCCAGCATTTT
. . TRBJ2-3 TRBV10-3 CAIGEPSDTQYF TGTGCCATCGGTGAGCCCTCAGATACGCAGTATTTT